The TCR beta chain described here comes from a study of blood T cells in healthy people across ages. This CDR3 is built from 18 residues. Germline V gene lookup returns CDR1 LNHDA and CDR2 SQIVND (reference sequence). Trimming cost V 3 bases and J 4 bases; bases outside gene matches: 13. The study recruited healthy Caucasian donors from Russia who were aged about 6 to 90. A second PCR, run for about 7 to 11 cycles, used a sample-barcoded 5' primer plus a J-beta primer mix. A 12-random-nucleotide template-switch adaptor tagged each cDNA molecule. A minimum of 2.5 million CDR3-containing paired-end reads was obtained for each sample. TCRdb processed the 5' RACE reads anew with MiXCR; each CDR3 protein has one entry. The repertoire has roughly 1.6 million distinct CDR3 sequences, about 35% of them found once; the top ten carry 11%.

The sample taken for sequencing was blood. This TCR was recovered from a woman in her twenties or thirties in good health. The genes are TRBV19 and TRBJ2-1; 9 nucleotides line up with TRBD1. The CDR3 DNA is TGTGCCAGTAGTATTTACCCCGGCGGGACAGGGCAATACAATGAGCAGTTCTTC. Translation: CASSIYPGGTGQYNEQFF.